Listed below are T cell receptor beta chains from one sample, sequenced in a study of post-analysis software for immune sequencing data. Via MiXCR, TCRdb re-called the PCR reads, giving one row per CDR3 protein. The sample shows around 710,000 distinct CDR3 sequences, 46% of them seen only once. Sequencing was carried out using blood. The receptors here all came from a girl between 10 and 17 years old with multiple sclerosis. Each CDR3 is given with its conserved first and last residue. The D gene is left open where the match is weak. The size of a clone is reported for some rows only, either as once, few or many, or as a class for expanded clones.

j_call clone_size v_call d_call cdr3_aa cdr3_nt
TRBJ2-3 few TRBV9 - CASSAVRTHTRPDTQYF TGTGCCAGCAGCGCGGTCAGGACCCACACCCGCCCAGATACGCAGTATTTT
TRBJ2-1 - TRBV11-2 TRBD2 CASSLVILAEEQFF TGTGCCAGCAGCTTAGTAATTCTAGCGGAAGAGCAGTTCTTC
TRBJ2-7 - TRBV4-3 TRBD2 CASAGEDREQYF TGCGCCAGCGCGGGAGAGGACCGCGAGCAGTACTTC
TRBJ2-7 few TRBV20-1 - CSARLTSSEQYF TGCAGTGCCCGCCTCACTAGCTCCGAGCAGTACTTC
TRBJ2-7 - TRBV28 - CASSNTQIYEQYF TGTGCCAGCAGCAATACACAAATCTACGAGCAGTACTTC
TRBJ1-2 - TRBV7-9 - CASSLQGTPNYGYTF TGTGCCAGCAGCTTACAGGGTACCCCTAACTATGGCTACACCTTC
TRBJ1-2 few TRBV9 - CASSPRGDTSSYGYTF TGTGCCAGCAGCCCCCGAGGGGACACGTCTTCCTATGGCTACACCTTC
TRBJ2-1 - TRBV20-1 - CSARGGGGSYNERFF TGCAGTGCTAGGGGGGGGGGCGGTTCCTACAATGAGCGGTTCTTC
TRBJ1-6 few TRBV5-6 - CASSPGSRDNSPLHF TGTGCCAGCAGCCCAGGTAGCCGAGATAATTCACCCCTCCACTTT
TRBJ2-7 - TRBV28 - CASSLFGAAQQYF TGTGCCAGCAGTTTGTTCGGGGCAGCCCAGCAGTACTTC
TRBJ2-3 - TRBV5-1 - CASNRGSRTDTQYF TGCGCCAGCAATAGGGGGAGCCGGACAGATACGCAGTATTTT
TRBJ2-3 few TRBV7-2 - CASSPEGLSDTQYF TGTGCCAGCAGCCCCGAGGGACTTTCTGATACGCAGTATTTT
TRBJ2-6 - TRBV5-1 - CASSMPFPSTLSGANVLTF TGCGCCAGCAGTATGCCCTTTCCGAGCACCCTATCTGGGGCCAACGTCCTGACTTTC
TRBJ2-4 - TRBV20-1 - CSASTGTLGAKHIQYF TGCAGTGCTTCCACAGGGACTTTAGGGGCCAAACACATTCAGTACTTC
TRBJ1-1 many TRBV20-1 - CSALLPEGTEAFF TGCAGTGCTTTACTGCCCGAGGGCACTGAAGCTTTCTTT
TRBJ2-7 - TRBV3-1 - CASSPLRGISSYEQYF TGTGCCAGCAGCCCTTTGAGGGGGATTAGCTCCTACGAGCAGTACTTC
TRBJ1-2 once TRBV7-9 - CASSLGGQAGSNYGYTF TGTGCCAGCAGCTTAGGTGGCCAGGCCGGATCTAACTATGGCTACACCTTC
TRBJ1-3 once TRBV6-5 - CASRNGNTIYF TGTGCCAGCCGGAATGGAAACACCATATATTTT
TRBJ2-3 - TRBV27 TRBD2 CASSLGPAGADTQYF TGTGCCAGCAGTTTAGGGCCAGCGGGAGCAGATACGCAGTATTTT
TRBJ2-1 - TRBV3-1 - CASSHGRGLYNEQFF TGTGCCAGCAGCCATGGTAGGGGGTTATACAATGAGCAGTTCTTC
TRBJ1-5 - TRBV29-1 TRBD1 CSAGTGNNQPQHF TGCAGCGCCGGGACAGGGAACAATCAGCCCCAGCATTTT
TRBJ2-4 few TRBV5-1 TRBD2 CASSFASGRNIQYF TGCGCCAGCAGCTTTGCTAGCGGGAGGAACATTCAGTACTTC
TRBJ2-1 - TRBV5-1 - CASSEDLDEQFF TGCGCCAGCAGCGAGGACTTGGATGAGCAGTTCTTC
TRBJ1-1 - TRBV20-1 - CSAADTLAGNTEAFF TGCAGTGCTGCGGACACCCTCGCGGGGAACACTGAAGCTTTCTTT
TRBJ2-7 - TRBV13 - CASSLEGAYEQYF TGTGCCAGCAGCTTAGAGGGGGCCTACGAGCAGTACTTC